The 8 T cell receptor beta chains listed next were all sequenced from one sample in a study of Ad26.COV2.S vaccination and SARS-CoV-2 variants. Sequenced by immunoSEQ multiplex PCR; TCRdb stores in-frame clones only, minus some. The sample has about 100,000 clones, about three quarters seen once. The material sequenced was peripheral blood, taken after recovery from COVID-19. These TCRs come from a human donor who had recovered from COVID-19.

The chain is built from TRBV4-1 and TRBJ1-3; D unclear. CDR3 size: 16 residues. Trimming shortened V by 3 bases and J by 4 bases, and 16 bases separated the two germline ends. Germline V gives CDR1 MGHRA, CDR2 YSYEKL. The CDR3 loop reads CASSHPVLGRGNTIYF. Here the CDR3 DNA reads TGCGCCAGCAGCCACCCGGTCTTGGGAAGGGGAAACACCATATATTTT.

This clone appeared once. CDR3 in amino acids: CASFDRGGIGNQPQHF. CDR3 in DNA: TGTGCCAGCTTTGACAGGGGGGGGATCGGCAATCAGCCCCAGCATTTT. The rearrangement links TRBV28 to TRBJ1-5, with 9 positions matching TRBD1. The CDR3 spans 16 residues. The germline V gene has CDR1 MDHEN and CDR2 SYDVKM. Germline trimming cut 8 bases from V and 2 bases from J; bases unmatched to any gene: 10.

This chain uses TRBV5-1 with TRBJ2-2; no clear D gene. Germline lookup yields CDR1 SGHRS and CDR2 YFSETQ. With 9 bases removed from V and 1 base from J, the gap between germline ends came to 19 bases. The length of the CDR3 is 16 residues. The CDR3 DNA reads TGCGCCACCGAAGACCAACCTTCGGGGAACACCGGGGAGCTGTTTTTT. It codes for CATEDQPSGNTGELFF.

The chain links TRBV5-1 to TRBJ2-7, with 11 bases matching TRBD1. J gave up 1 base and V 7 bases, and 13 bases lay outside the gene matches. CDR1 is SGHRS, CDR2 YFSETQ, per germline. This CDR3 has 17 amino acids. CDR3 sequence (DNA): TGCGCCAGCGCTCTCGGACAGGGGGCCAGGGGTTCCTACGAGCAGTACTTC. It translates to CASALGQGARGSYEQYF.

CDR3: CASSLEPGSLRTEAFF. As DNA, the CDR3 is TGCGCCAGCAGCTTGGAGCCAGGGTCCCTTCGTACTGAAGCTTTCTTT. The chain combines TRBV5-1 with TRBJ1-1; maybe TRBD1 (5 bases). The ends were cut back, 0 bases at V and 5 bases at J, with 17 bases in the middle. This CDR3 has 16 residues. CDR1 SGHRS and CDR2 YFSETQ come from the germline V gene.

The V and J genes are TRBV7-9 and TRBJ1-4; D unclear. V was cut by 5 bases and J by 4 bases, with 17 bases left in between. The CDR3 is made up of 16 amino acids. Germline V gives CDR1 SEHNR, CDR2 FQNEAQ (reference sequence). This CDR3 is CASSLLRSGDNEKLFF. In DNA, the CDR3 is TGTGCCAGCAGCCTCTTACGATCCGGGGATAATGAAAAACTGTTTTTT.

This clone came up once. This rearrangement joins TRBV5-1 to TRBJ2-7, with D perhaps matching TRBD1 (6 bases). The CDR3 has 14 amino acids. Germline V gene data show CDR1 as SGHRS and CDR2 as YFSETQ. V lost 4 bases and J 2 bases, leaving 13 bases between the germline ends. The CDR3 DNA reads as TGCGCCAGCAGCGATTACAGGGATACCTACGAGCAGTACTTC. This codes for CASSDYRDTYEQYF.

The chain joins TRBV19 to TRBJ2-1; 15 nucleotides agree with TRBD2. Germline lookup yields CDR1 LNHDA and CDR2 SQIVND (reference sequence). The ends lost 4 bases at V and 8 bases at J; junction bases unmatched: 6. This CDR3 has 16 amino acids. Here the CDR3 DNA reads TGTGCCAGTAGTACGGGACTAGCGGGGGGACTTGATGAGCAGTTCTTC. It codes for CASSTGLAGGLDEQFF.